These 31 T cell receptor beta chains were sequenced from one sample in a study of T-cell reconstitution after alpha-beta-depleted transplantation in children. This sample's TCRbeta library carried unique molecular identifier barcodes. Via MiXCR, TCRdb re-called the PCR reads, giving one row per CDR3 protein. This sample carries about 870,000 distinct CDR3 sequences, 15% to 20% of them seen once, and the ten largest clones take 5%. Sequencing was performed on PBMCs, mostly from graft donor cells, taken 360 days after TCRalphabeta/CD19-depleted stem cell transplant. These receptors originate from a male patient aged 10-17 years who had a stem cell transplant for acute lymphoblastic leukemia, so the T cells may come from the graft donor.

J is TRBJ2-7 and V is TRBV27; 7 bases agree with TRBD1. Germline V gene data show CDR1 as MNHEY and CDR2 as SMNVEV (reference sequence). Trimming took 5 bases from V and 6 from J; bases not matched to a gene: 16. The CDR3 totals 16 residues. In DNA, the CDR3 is TGTGCCAGCAGTCCTGCGACAGGGCCCCTGATAGCCGAGCAGTACTTC. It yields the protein CASSPATGPLIAEQYF.

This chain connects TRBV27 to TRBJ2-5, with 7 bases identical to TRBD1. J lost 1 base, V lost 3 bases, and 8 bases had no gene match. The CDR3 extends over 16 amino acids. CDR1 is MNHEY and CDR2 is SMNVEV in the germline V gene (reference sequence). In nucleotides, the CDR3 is TGTGCCAGCAGTTTCGTCGCAGGGGGTCCCCAAGAGACCCAGTACTTC. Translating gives CASSFVAGGPQETQYF.

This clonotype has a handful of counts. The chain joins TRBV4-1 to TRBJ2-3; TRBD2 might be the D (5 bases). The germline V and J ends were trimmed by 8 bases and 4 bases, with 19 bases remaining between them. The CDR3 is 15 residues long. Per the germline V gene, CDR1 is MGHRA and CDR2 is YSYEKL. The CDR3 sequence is CASAPGAVAPDTQYF. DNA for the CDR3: TGCGCCAGCGCCCCAGGAGCGGTTGCACCAGATACGCAGTATTTT.

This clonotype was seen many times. In nucleotides, the CDR3 is TGCAGTGCTAAGCGCGGGTACGAGCAGTACTTC. Translated: CSAKRGYEQYF. The gene calls are TRBV20-1 and TRBJ2-7; TRBD2 is a possible D gene (5 bases). The CDR3 is 11 amino acids. V dropped 4 bases and J dropped 4 bases, with 8 bases sitting between them. From germline, CDR1 is DFQATT and CDR2 SNEGSKA (reference sequence).

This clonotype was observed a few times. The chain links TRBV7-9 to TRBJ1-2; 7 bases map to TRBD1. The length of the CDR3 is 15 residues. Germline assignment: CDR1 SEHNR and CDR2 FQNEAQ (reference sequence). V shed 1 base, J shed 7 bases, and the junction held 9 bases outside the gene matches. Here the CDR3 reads CASSLGLRGKAGYTF. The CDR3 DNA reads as TGTGCCAGCAGCTTAGGGCTCAGGGGGAAGGCTGGCTACACCTTC.

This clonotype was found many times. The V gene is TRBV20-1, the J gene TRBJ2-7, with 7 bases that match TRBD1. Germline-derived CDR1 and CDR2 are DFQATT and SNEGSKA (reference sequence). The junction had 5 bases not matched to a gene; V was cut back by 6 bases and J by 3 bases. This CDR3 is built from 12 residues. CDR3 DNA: TGCAGTGCCCCGGACAGGTTCTACGAGCAGTACTTC. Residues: CSAPDRFYEQYF.

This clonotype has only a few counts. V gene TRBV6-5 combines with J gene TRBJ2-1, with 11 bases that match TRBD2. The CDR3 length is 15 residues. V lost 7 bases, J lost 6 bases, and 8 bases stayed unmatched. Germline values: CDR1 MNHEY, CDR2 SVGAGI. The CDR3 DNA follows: TGTGCCAGCACCGTACTAGCGGGAGTCGGCAATGAGCAGTTCTTC. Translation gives CASTVLAGVGNEQFF.

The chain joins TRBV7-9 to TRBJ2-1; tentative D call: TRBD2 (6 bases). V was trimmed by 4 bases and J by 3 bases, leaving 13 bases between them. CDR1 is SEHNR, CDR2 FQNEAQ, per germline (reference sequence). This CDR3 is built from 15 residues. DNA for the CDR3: TGTGCCAGCAGCTCAACGGGGGTAATCTACAATGAGCAGTTCTTC. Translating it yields CASSSTGVIYNEQFF.

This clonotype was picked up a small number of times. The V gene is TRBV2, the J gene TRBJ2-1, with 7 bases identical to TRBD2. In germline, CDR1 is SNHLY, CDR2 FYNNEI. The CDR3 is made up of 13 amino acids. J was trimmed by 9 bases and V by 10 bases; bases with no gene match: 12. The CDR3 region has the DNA TGTGCCAAAGAGGCGGGAGTCACGGGTGAGCAGTTCTTC. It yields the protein CAKEAGVTGEQFF.

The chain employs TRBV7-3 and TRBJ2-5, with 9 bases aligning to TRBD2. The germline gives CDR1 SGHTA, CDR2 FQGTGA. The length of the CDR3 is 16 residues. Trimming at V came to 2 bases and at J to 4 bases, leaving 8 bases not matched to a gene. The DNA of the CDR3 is TGTGCCAGCAGCTTACGGGGCGGGAGGGCCGGAGAGACCCAGTACTTC. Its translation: CASSLRGGRAGETQYF.

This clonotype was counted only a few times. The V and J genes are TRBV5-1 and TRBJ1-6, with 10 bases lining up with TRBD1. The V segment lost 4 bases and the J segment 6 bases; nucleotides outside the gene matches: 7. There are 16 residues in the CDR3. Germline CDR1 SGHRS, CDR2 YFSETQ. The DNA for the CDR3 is TGCGCCAGCAGCCCGGGGACAGGGGCGATTAATTCACCCCTCCACTTT. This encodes CASSPGTGAINSPLHF. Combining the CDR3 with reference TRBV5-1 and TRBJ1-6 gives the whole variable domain KAGVTQTPRYLIKTRGQQVTLSCSPISGHRSVSWYQQTPGQGLQFLFEYFSETQRNKGNFPGRFSGRQFSNSRSEMNVSTLELGDSALYLCASSPGTGAINSPLHFGNGTRLTVT.

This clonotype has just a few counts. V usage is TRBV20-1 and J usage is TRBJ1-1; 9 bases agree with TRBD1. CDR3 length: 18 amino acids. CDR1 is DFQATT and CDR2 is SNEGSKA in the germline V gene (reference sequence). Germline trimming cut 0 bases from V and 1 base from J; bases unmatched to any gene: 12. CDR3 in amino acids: CSARDRDRVVLSNTEAFF. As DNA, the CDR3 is TGCAGTGCTAGAGATAGGGACAGGGTGGTTCTATCGAACACTGAAGCTTTCTTT.

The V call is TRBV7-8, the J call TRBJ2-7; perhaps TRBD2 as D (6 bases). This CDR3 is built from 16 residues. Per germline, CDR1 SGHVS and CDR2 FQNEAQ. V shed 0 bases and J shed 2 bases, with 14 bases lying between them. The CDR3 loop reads CASSLALLARTYEQYF. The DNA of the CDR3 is TGTGCCAGCAGCTTAGCGCTTCTAGCGAGGACCTACGAGCAGTACTTC.

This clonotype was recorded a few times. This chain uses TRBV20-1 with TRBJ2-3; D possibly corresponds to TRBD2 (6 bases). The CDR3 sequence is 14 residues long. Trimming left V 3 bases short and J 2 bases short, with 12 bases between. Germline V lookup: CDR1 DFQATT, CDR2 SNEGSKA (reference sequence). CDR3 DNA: TGCAGTGCTAGTCGGAGGGACCTCACAGATACGCAGTATTTT. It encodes CSASRRDLTDTQYF.

This CDR3 is CASSLLGGATYEQYF. The CDR3 coding sequence is TGTGCCAGCAGCCTTTTGGGGGGAGCGACCTACGAGCAGTACTTC. The chain joins TRBV7-3 to TRBJ2-7, with D maybe TRBD2 (6 bases). With 5 bases removed from V and 2 bases from J, the gap between germline ends came to 16 bases. Germline CDR1 SGHTA, CDR2 FQGTGA. This CDR3 has 15 residues.

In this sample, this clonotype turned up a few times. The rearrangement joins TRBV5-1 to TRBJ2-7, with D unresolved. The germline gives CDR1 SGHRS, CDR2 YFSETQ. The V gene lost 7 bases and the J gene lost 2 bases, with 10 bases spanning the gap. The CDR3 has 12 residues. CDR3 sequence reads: CASHSSPYEQYF. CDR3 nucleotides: TGCGCCAGCCATTCTTCCCCCTACGAGCAGTACTTC.

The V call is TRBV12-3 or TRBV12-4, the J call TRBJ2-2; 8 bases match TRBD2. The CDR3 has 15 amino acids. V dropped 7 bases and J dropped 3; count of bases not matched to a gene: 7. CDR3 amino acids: CASITGLVYTGELFF. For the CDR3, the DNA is TGTGCCAGCATCACGGGACTAGTTTACACCGGGGAGCTGTTTTTT.

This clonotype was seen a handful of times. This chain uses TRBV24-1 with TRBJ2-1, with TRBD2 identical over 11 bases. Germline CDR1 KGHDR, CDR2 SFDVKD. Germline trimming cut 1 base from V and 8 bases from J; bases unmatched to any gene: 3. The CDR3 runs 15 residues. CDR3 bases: TGTGCCACCAGTGATTTTACTAGCGGGAGCGATGAGCAGTTCTTC. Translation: CATSDFTSGSDEQFF.

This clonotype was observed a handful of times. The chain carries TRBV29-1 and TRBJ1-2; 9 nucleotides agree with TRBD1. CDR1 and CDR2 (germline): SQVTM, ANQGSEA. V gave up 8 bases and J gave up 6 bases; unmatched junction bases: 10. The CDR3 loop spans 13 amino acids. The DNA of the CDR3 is TGCAGCACATCCGGGACAGGGACCCATGGCTACACCTTC. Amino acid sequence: CSTSGTGTHGYTF.

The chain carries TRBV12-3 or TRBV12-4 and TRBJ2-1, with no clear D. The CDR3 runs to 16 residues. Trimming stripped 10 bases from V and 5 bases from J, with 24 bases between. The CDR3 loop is CATSSRKGIVDNEQFF. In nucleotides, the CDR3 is TGTGCCACCTCCTCGAGGAAAGGGATTGTGGACAATGAGCAGTTCTTC.

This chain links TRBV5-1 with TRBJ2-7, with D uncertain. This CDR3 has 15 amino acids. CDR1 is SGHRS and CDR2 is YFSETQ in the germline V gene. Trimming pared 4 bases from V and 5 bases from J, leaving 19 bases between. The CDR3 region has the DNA TGCGCCAGCAGCCCCTATTTCGGCCTGAATCACGAGCAGTACTTC. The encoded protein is CASSPYFGLNHEQYF.

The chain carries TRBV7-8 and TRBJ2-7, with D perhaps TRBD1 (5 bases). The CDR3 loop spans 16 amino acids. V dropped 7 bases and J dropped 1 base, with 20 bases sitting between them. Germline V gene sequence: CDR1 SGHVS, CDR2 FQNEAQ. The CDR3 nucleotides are TGTGCCAGCACGGGTTTCCCTAGGGGTGTTTCCTACGAGCAGTACTTC. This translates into CASTGFPRGVSYEQYF.

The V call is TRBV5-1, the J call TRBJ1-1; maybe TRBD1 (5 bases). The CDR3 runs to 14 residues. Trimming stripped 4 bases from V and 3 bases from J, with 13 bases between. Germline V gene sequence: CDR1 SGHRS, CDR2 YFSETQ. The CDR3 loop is CASSRGLMDTEAFF. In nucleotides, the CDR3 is TGCGCCAGCAGCCGGGGACTTATGGACACTGAAGCTTTCTTT.

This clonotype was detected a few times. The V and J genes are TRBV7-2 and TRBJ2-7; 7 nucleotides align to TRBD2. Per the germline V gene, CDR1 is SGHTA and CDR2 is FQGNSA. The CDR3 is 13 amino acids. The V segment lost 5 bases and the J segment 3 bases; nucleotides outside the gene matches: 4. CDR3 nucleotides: TGTGCCAGCAGCCAGCGGGACCGCTACGAGCAGTACTTC. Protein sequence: CASSQRDRYEQYF.

CDR3 loop: CASSPGGAGYEQYF. The CDR3, as DNA: TGTGCCAGCAGCCCAGGGGGAGCGGGGTACGAGCAGTACTTC. The rearrangement links TRBV3-1 to TRBJ2-7; tentatively, D is TRBD1 or TRBD2 (7 bases each). CDR3 size: 14 residues. The germline CDR1 and CDR2 sequences are LGHDT and YNNKEL (reference sequence). V dropped 4 bases and J dropped 4 bases, with 14 bases sitting between them.

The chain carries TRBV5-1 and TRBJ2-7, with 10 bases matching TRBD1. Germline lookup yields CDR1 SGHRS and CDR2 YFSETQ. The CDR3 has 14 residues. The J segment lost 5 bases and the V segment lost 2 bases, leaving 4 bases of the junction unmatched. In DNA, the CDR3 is TGCGCCAGCAGCTTCCGGGACAGGGGCAACGAGCAGTACTTC. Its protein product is CASSFRDRGNEQYF. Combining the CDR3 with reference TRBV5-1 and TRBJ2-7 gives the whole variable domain KAGVTQTPRYLIKTRGQQVTLSCSPISGHRSVSWYQQTPGQGLQFLFEYFSETQRNKGNFPGRFSGRQFSNSRSEMNVSTLELGDSALYLCASSFRDRGNEQYFGPGTRLTVT.

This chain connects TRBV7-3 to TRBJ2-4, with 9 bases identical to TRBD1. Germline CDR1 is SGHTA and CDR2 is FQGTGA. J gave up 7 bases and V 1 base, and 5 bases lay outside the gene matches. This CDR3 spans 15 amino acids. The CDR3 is CASSLSGTGMNIQYF. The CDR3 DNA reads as TGTGCCAGCAGCTTAAGTGGGACAGGGATGAACATTCAGTACTTC.

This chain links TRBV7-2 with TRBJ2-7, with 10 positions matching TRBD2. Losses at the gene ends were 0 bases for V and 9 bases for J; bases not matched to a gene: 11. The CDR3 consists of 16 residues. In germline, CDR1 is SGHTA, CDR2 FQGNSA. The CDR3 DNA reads TGTGCCAGCAGCTTAGCGTGGTCTAGCGGGAGAACTATGCAGTACTTC. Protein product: CASSLAWSSGRTMQYF.

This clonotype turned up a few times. The CDR3 loop is CASSPGQGLVYGYTF. The CDR3, as DNA: TGTGCCAGCAGCCCGGGACAGGGATTGGTCTATGGCTACACCTTC. The gene calls are TRBV7-9 and TRBJ1-2; 9 positions match TRBD1. Germline trimming cut 5 bases from V and 4 bases from J; bases unmatched to any gene: 8. Germline CDR1 is SEHNR and CDR2 is FQNEAQ (reference sequence). The CDR3 is made up of 15 amino acids.

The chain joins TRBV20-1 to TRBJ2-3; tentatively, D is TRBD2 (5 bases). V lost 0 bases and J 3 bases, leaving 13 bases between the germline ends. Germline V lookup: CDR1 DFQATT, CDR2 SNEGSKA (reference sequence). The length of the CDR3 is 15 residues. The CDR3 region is CSARDEEDPTDTQYF. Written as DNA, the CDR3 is TGCAGTGCTAGAGATGAGGAGGACCCTACAGATACGCAGTATTTT.

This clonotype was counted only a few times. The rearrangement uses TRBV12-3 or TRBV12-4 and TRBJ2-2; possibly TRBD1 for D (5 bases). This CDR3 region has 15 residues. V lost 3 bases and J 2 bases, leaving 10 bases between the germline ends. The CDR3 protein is CASSLQGGNTGELFF. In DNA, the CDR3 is TGTGCCAGCAGTTTGCAGGGCGGCAACACCGGGGAGCTGTTTTTT.